These 15 T cell receptor beta chains were sequenced from one sample in a study of T-cell memory formation after mild COVID-19. TCRdb re-derived calls from the 5' RACE reads in MiXCR, one entry per CDR3 protein. The sample carries around 300,000 distinct CDR3 sequences, 14% recorded once. The sample was PBMCs or a T cell subset sorted from them (not recorded which). The receptors stem from a man in his late teens or twenties who had mild COVID-19 (a few samples of this study predate the infection). Cell type and time point are not known.

This sequence joins TRBV27 and TRBJ2-7; 9 positions agree with TRBD2. The germline CDR1 and CDR2 sequences are MNHEY and SMNVEV (reference sequence). V lost 6 bases, J lost 0 bases, and 6 bases stayed unmatched. There are 15 residues in the CDR3. Here the CDR3 DNA reads TGTGCCAGCAGGAGACTAGCGGACTCCTCCTACGAGCAGTACTTC. It codes for CASRRLADSSYEQYF.

J is TRBJ2-2 and V is TRBV7-2; D might be TRBD2 (5 bases). The germline V gene has CDR1 SGHTA and CDR2 FQGNSA. This CDR3 has 17 amino acids. Trimming pared 1 base from V and 5 bases from J, leaving 17 bases between. In DNA form, the CDR3 reads TGTGCCAGCAGCTTAGTGGGAGTGGGTAGCGCGACCGGGGAGCTGTTTTTT. Translation: CASSLVGVGSATGELFF. The variable domain in full, completed from reference TRBV7-2 and TRBJ2-2, reads GAGVSQSPSNKVTEKGKDVELRCDPISGHTALYWYRQSLGQGLEFLIYFQGNSAPDKSGLPSDRFSAERTGGSVSTLTIQRTQQEDSAVYLCASSLVGVGSATGELFFGEGSRLTVL.

This clonotype was seen only a few times. The chain links TRBV12-3 or TRBV12-4 to TRBJ1-1; TRBD1 matches at 9 bases. With V trimmed by 2 bases and J by 11 bases, 6 bases remained unmatched. The CDR3 loop spans 13 amino acids. In DNA form, the CDR3 reads TGTGCCAGCAGTTTATGGGACAGGGTACCCGCTTTCTTT. This encodes CASSLWDRVPAFF.

The V call is TRBV29-1, the J call TRBJ2-5, with 7 positions matching TRBD1. J was trimmed by 5 bases and V by 6 bases; bases with no gene match: 15. The CDR3 extends over 15 amino acids. CDR1 and CDR2 from the germline V gene are SQVTM and ANQGSEA. The CDR3 sequence is CSVESPGQSPETQYF. CDR3 DNA sequence: TGCAGCGTGGAATCCCCGGGACAGAGTCCCGAGACCCAGTACTTC.

The genes are TRBV3-1 and TRBJ2-7; D gene uncertain. The CDR3 contains 11 residues. Germline V gives CDR1 LGHDT, CDR2 YNNKEL (reference sequence). Trimming stripped 2 bases from V and 7 bases from J, with 6 bases between. The CDR3 DNA is TGTGCCAGCAGCCAAATTAGGGAGCAGTACTTC. This translates into CASSQIREQYF.

This clonotype was detected a few times. The gene calls are TRBV19 and TRBJ1-1, with D possibly being TRBD1 (5 bases). Germline CDR1 and CDR2: LNHDA and SQIVND (reference sequence). Trimming shortened V by 1 base and J by 13 bases, and 16 bases separated the two germline ends. The CDR3 has 13 residues. The CDR3 here is CASSIGGPTADFF. In nucleotides, the CDR3 is TGTGCCAGTAGTATAGGGGGCCCGACGGCGGATTTCTTT.

The chain has TRBV9 and TRBJ2-1, with D maybe TRBD1 (5 bases). This CDR3 comprises 15 residues. The V and J ends lost 0 bases and 9 bases respectively, with 16 bases between them. The germline gives CDR1 SGDLS, CDR2 YYNGEE. In nucleotides, the CDR3 is TGTGCCAGCAGCGTAGGGGGCGGACGAGGCCCTGAGCAGTTCTTC. This sequence encodes CASSVGGGRGPEQFF.

The chain links TRBV15 to TRBJ2-1; 7 nucleotides agree with TRBD2. V shed 0 bases, J shed 1 base, and the junction held 3 bases outside the gene matches. CDR1 and CDR2 from the germline V gene are LNHNV and YYDKDF (reference sequence). This CDR3 has 16 amino acids. CDR3 DNA sequence: TGTGCCACCAGCAGAGAGGGCGGGGGTTCCTACAATGAGCAGTTCTTC. This gives the protein CATSREGGGSYNEQFF.

The rearrangement uses TRBV24-1 and TRBJ1-2; 8 bases map to TRBD1. The CDR3 extends over 17 amino acids. CDR1 KGHDR and CDR2 SFDVKD come from the germline V gene. Losses at the gene ends were 4 bases for V and 3 bases for J; bases not matched to a gene: 12. CDR3 sequence (DNA): TGTGCCACCAGTGAGTCCGGGACAGGAACCTATGACTATGGCTACACCTTC. Translation: CATSESGTGTYDYGYTF.

The rearrangement links TRBV6-5 to TRBJ2-2, with D hard to call. This CDR3 spans 15 amino acids. The germline V and J ends were trimmed by 2 bases and 7 bases, with 14 bases remaining between them. Germline V gives CDR1 MNHEY, CDR2 SVGAGI. The DNA of the CDR3 is TGTGCCAGCAGTTACAGGCCTCGGGTGGGCGGGGAGCTGTTTTTT. Translated, it gives CASSYRPRVGGELFF.

This sequence joins TRBV9 and TRBJ2-3; D is uncertain. CDR3 length: 17 amino acids. The germline CDR1 and CDR2 sequences are SGDLS and YYNGEE. The germline V and J ends were trimmed by 4 bases and 5 bases, with 23 bases remaining between them. CDR3 coding DNA: TGTGCCAGCAGCCCCCAGCTCTCGGCAGACCGTTTAGATACGCAGTATTTT. Protein product: CASSPQLSADRLDTQYF.

The chain combines TRBV20-1 with TRBJ2-3; D possibly corresponds to TRBD1 (5 bases). This CDR3 contains 11 residues. The germline CDR1 and CDR2 sequences are DFQATT and SNEGSKA (reference sequence). Trimming took 5 bases from V and 2 from J, leaving 5 bases between them. As DNA, the CDR3 is TGCAGTGCTGGGGCCACAGATACGCAGTATTTT. Translation: CSAGATDTQYF.

This clonotype was seen more than once but under ten times. The chain uses TRBV5-1 and TRBJ2-3; the D is unclear. CDR1 is SGHRS and CDR2 is YFSETQ in the germline V gene. CDR3 length: 15 residues. V gave up 0 bases and J gave up 2 bases, with 10 bases separating them. CDR3 nucleotide sequence: TGCGCCAGCAGCTTGGCTCCAGGAGCCACAGATACGCAGTATTTT. Its translation is CASSLAPGATDTQYF. The full variable domain, rest sourced from reference TRBV5-1 and TRBJ2-3, is KAGVTQTPRYLIKTRGQQVTLSCSPISGHRSVSWYQQTPGQGLQFLFEYFSETQRNKGNFPGRFSGRQFSNSRSEMNVSTLELGDSALYLCASSLAPGATDTQYFGPGTRLTVL.

This clonotype was seen more than once but under ten times. The chain is built from TRBV6-2 or TRBV6-3 and TRBJ2-3; tentatively, D is TRBD1 or TRBD2 (6 bases each). The CDR3 is made up of 14 amino acids. Trimming pared 6 bases from V and 2 bases from J, leaving 12 bases between. Germline V gene sequence: CDR1 MNHEY, CDR2 SVGEGT. The CDR3 reads CASRVGGPTDTQYF. DNA of the CDR3: TGTGCCAGCAGGGTGGGGGGCCCCACAGATACGCAGTATTTT.

The CDR3, as DNA: TGTGCCAGCAGCTTAGTGCCGGTCCTCTCGACAGGGGCTAACTATGGCTACACCTTC. It is translated as CASSLVPVLSTGANYGYTF. The chain is built from TRBV7-2 and TRBJ1-2; 8 nucleotides align to TRBD1. The CDR3 sequence is 19 residues long. J was trimmed by 0 bases and V by 1 base; bases with no gene match: 13. CDR1 is SGHTA, CDR2 FQGNSA, per germline.